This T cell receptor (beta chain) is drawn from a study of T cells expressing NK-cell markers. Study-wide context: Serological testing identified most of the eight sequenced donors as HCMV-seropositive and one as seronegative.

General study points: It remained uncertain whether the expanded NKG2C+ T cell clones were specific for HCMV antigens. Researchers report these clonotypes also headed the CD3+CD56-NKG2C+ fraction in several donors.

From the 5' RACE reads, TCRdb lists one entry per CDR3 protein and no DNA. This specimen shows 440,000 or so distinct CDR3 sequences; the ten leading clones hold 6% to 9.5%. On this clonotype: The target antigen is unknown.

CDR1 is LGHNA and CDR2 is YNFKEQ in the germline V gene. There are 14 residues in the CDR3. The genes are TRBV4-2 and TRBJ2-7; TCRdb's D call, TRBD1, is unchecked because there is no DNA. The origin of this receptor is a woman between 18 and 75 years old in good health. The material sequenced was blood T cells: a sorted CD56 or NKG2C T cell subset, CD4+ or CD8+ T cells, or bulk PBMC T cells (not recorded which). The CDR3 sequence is CASSLTGGSDEQYF.